What follows are 5 T cell receptor beta chains derived from one specimen sequenced in a study of tumor and adjacent non-tumor tissue in lung cancer. Three rounds of nested PCR, following a modified ARM-PCR protocol, produced the TCRbeta library. Each CDR3 protein is one row after TCRdb ran MiXCR on the multiplex PCR reads. Of about 90,000 distinct CDR3 sequences listed, around three fifths are singletons. The template was RNA from unsorted bulk tissue. Sequencing was done on a sample of lung tumor tissue. The receptors shown here come from a man aged 70-80 years with non-small cell lung cancer.

About this clonotype: The junction shows a germline mismatch at one end, possibly a read error. The chain uses TRBV6-5 and TRBJ2-6; the D gene could be TRBD1 or TRBD2 (5 bases each). The CDR3 length is 16 residues. Germline V gene data show CDR1 as MNHEY and CDR2 as SVGAGI. This CDR3 is CAISYLADSGANVQTF. CDR3 bases: TGTGCCATCAGTTACCTGGCGGACTCTGGGGCCAACGTCCAGACTTTC.

This rearrangement joins TRBV28 to TRBJ2-2, with 10 bases that match TRBD2. Germline CDR1 is MDHEN and CDR2 is SYDVKM. CDR3 size: 15 residues. The CDR3 region is CAGSSGGILAGELFF. DNA of the CDR3: TGTGCTGGGTCTAGCGGGGGAATTCTCGCCGGGGAGCTGTTTTTT.

Concerning this clonotype itself: Possible read error: a much larger clone is one base away. In DNA, the CDR3 is TGCGCCAGCAACTCACAGGCAGGGATTGGAAATCTAGCCAAAAACATTCAGTACTTC. Amino acids: CASNSQAGIGNLAKNIQYF. The chain has TRBV5-1 and TRBJ2-4; maybe TRBD1 (5 bases). CDR1 SGHRS and CDR2 YFSETQ come from the germline V gene. CDR3 length equals 19 residues. V lost 6 bases, J lost 0 bases, and 25 bases lay in between.

Note on this clonotype: At one end, the junction sequence differs from germline, possibly due to a read error. This chain links TRBV20-1 with TRBJ2-3, with 7 bases that match TRBD2. This CDR3 region has 14 residues. Germline loops: CDR1 DFQATT, CDR2 SNEGSKA (reference sequence). The DNA of the CDR3 is TGCAGTACTAGGGGTTGGGGAGGGACAGATACGCAGTATTTT. It codes for CSTRGWGGTDTQYF.

The table lists this clonotype with many counts. The chain uses TRBV20-1 and TRBJ2-2, with 9 bases fitting TRBD1. Trimming took 0 bases from V and 4 from J; bases not matched to a gene: 3. Per the germline V gene, CDR1 is DFQATT and CDR2 is SNEGSKA (reference sequence). The CDR3 is 15 residues long. In DNA form, the CDR3 reads TGCAGTGCTAGAGATGTGGACAGGGGCACCGGGGAGCTGTTTTTT. It translates to CSARDVDRGTGELFF.